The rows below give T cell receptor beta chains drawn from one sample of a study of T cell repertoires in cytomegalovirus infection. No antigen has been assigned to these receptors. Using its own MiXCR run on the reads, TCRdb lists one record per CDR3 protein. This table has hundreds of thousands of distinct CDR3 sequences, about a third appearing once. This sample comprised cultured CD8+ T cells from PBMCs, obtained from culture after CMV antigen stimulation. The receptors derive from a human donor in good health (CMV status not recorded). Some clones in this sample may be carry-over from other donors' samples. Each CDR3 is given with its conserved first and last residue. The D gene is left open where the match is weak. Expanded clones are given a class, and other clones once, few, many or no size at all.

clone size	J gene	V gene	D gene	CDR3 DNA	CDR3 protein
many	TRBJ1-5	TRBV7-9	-	TGTGCCAGCAGCTTAGACTTGGATCAGCCCCAGCATTTT	CASSLDLDQPQHF
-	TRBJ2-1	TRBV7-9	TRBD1	TGTGCCAGCCAATCCCTTTCCGGGACAGATTATGAGCAGTTCTTC	CASQSLSGTDYEQFF
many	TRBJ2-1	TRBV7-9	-	TGTGCCAGCAGCTTCCCGGCGGTGGGGGCCTACAATGAGCAGTTCTTC	CASSFPAVGAYNEQFF
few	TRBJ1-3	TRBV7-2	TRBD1	TGTGCCAGTTTTGAGACAGGGGGCTTTGGAAACACCATATATTTT	CASFETGGFGNTIYF
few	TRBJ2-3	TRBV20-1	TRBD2	TGCAGTGCCCTTTTCCACAGAGACCTAGCGGATTACACAGATACGCAGTATTTT	CSALFHRDLADYTDTQYF
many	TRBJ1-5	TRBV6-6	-	TGTGCCAGCAGTTACTACGATCAGCCCCAGCATTTT	CASSYYDQPQHF
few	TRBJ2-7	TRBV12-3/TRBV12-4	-	TGTGCCAGCAGCGACGTTAGACCCTACGAGCAGTACTTC	CASSDVRPYEQYF
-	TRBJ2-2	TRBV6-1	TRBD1	TGTGCCAGCATCTTACAGGGGTCTAACACCGGGGAGCTGTTTTTT	CASILQGSNTGELFF
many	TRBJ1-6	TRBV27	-	TGTGCCAGCAGCAGGTACAGGGAGGACTTTTCACCCCTCCACTTT	CASSRYREDFSPLHF
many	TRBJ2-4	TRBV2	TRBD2	TGTGCCAGCAGCCCGAGTGGGCTAGCGGGGTCCAAAAACATTCAGTACTTC	CASSPSGLAGSKNIQYF
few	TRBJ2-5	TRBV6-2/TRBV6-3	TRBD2	TGTGCCAGCAGTCGGCCGGGACTAGCATGGGAGACCCAGTACTTC	CASSRPGLAWETQYF
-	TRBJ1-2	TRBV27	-	TGTGCCAGCAGTTTCCTCAGGGGAAGTGGCTACACCTTC	CASSFLRGSGYTF
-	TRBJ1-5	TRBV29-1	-	TGCAGCTACAGGGTTGGGGACAATCAGCCCCAGCATTTT	CSYRVGDNQPQHF
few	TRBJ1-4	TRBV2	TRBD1	TGTGCCAGCAGCCGGACAGGGCTAAATGAAAAACTGTTTTTT	CASSRTGLNEKLFF
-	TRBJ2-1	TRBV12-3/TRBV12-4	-	TGTGCCAGCCTCGTTGAACAGGAGTTCAATGAGCAGTTCTTC	CASLVEQEFNEQFF
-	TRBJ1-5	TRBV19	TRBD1	TGTGCCAGTAGTTCGGACAGGGGGCTGGGCAATCAGCCCCAGCATTTT	CASSSDRGLGNQPQHF
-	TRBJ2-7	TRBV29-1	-	TGCAGCGTTGAAGATCCCGGGGACCCCTACGAGCAGTACTTC	CSVEDPGDPYEQYF
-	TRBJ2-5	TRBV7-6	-	TGTGCCAACAGCTCCACCCCTCTTCAGAGGGAAGTTGAAGAGACCCAGTACTTC	CANSSTPLQREVEETQYF
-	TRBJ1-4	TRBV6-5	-	TGTGCCAGCAGTTGGAACCTTGAGGTTGAAAAACTGTTTTTT	CASSWNLEVEKLFF
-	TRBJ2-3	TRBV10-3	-	TGTGCCATCAGGCCTCCCGGGGTAACTAGCACAGATACGCAGTATTTT	CAIRPPGVTSTDTQYF
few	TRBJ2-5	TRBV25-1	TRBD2	TGTGCCAGTTCTAGCGGGGGAGGTGTAGAGACCCAGTACTTC	CASSSGGGVETQYF
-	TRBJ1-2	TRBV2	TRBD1	TGTGCCAGCAGGCCTCGACAGGGGGCAATTTATGGCTACACCTTC	CASRPRQGAIYGYTF
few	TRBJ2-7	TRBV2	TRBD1	TGTGCCAGCAGCACGACTCGGACAGGGGATTTTTACGAGCAGTACTTC	CASSTTRTGDFYEQYF
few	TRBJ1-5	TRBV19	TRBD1	TGTGCCAGTACCCGGACAGGGAAGACCAATCAGCCCCAGCATTTT	CASTRTGKTNQPQHF
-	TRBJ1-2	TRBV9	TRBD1	TGTGCCAGCAGCGTAACCGGACAGGGGACATTGGGCTACACCTTC	CASSVTGQGTLGYTF
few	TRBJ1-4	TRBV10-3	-	TGTGCCATCAAGGCCCTTGCTAATGAAAAACTGTTTTTT	CAIKALANEKLFF
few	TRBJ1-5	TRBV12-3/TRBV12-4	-	TGTGCCAGCAGTGGACCCACAGAGAGCAATCAGCCCCAGCATTTT	CASSGPTESNQPQHF
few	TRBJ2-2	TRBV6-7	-	TGTGCCAGCAGTCCCACAGGGACATATAGTGAGAGCGGGGAGCTGTTTTTT	CASSPTGTYSESGELFF
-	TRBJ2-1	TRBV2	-	TGTGCCAGCAGTGAACCACTCGACACCAAATACAATGAGCAGTTCTTC	CASSEPLDTKYNEQFF
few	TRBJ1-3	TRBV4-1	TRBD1	TGCGCCAGCAGCCTCGGACAGGGGAACTTTGGAAACACCATATATTTT	CASSLGQGNFGNTIYF
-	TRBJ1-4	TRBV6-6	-	TGTGCCAGCAGTATCCTTTCCCGAAGGGAAATTGAAAAACTGTTTTTT	CASSILSRREIEKLFF
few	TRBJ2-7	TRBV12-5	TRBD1	TGTGCTAGTGGGACTGGGACAGGGCAGTCCTACGAGCAGTACTTC	CASGTGTGQSYEQYF
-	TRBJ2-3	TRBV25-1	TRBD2	TGTGCCAGCACCGACCGGGGGGGTTCAGATACGCAGTATTTT	CASTDRGGSDTQYF
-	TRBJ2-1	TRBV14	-	TGTGCCAGCAGCCAGGTTCAGGGGTCCGGTCCGCAGTTCTTC	CASSQVQGSGPQFF
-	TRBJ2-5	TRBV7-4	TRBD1	TGTACCAGCAGCTCGTCGCTTCAGGGGGCCCGAGAGACCCAGTACTTC	CTSSSSLQGARETQYF
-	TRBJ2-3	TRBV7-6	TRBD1	TGTGCCAGCAGTGGACAGGGCCGTGGGGAGGATACGCAGTATTTT	CASSGQGRGEDTQYF
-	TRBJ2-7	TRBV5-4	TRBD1	TGTGCCAGCAGCTACCGAGGGACAGGCCACGAGCAGTACTTC	CASSYRGTGHEQYF
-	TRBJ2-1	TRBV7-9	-	TGTGCCAGCAGCTTACCCTCCCTCTACAATGAGCAGTTCTTC	CASSLPSLYNEQFF
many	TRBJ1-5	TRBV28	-	TGTGCCAGCAGTTTAATACAGGGTAGTTCCAATCAGCCCCAGCATTTT	CASSLIQGSSNQPQHF
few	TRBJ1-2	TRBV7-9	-	TGTGCCAGCAGTCTTCCAGGGAAGAACTATGGCTACACCTTC	CASSLPGKNYGYTF
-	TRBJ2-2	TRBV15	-	TGTGCCACCAGCAGAGGTCGGGACAAAAACACCGGGGAGCTGTTTTTT	CATSRGRDKNTGELFF
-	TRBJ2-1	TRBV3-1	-	TGTGCCAGCAGCCATCTTACACACAATGAGCAGTTCTTC	CASSHLTHNEQFF
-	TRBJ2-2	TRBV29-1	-	TGCAGCGCCATAGCCGGGGAGCTGTTTTTT	CSAIAGELFF
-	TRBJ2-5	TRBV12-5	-	TGTGCTAGTGGTTTAAACAGCCAAGAGACCCAGTACTTC	CASGLNSQETQYF
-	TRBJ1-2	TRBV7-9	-	TGTGCCAGCAGCTTAGTAAGCGTGCTTTATGGCTACACCTTC	CASSLVSVLYGYTF
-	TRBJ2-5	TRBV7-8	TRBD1	TGTGCCAGCAGCTTAACCGGGACAGGGGTATGGGAGACCCAGTACTTC	CASSLTGTGVWETQYF
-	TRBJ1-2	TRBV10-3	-	TGTGCCATCAGTGTTGAGACAGGAGACTATGGCTACACCTTC	CAISVETGDYGYTF
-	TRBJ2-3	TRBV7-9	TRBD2	TGTGCCAGCAGCCCTCGACTAGCCTTGGGCACAGATACGCAGTATTTT	CASSPRLALGTDTQYF
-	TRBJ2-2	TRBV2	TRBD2	TGTGCCAGCAGTGAACGCCTAGCGGGGGGTAGCACCGGGGAGCTGTTTTTT	CASSERLAGGSTGELFF
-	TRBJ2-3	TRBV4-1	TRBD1	TGCGCCAGCAGCCAAGTACCTGACAGGGATGTAGATACGCAGTATTTT	CASSQVPDRDVDTQYF
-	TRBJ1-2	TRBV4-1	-	TGCGCCAGCAGCCACACCGGGACACCTAGAGTGGATAACTATGGCTACACCTTC	CASSHTGTPRVDNYGYTF
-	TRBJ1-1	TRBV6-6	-	TGTGCCAGCAGTTACCCCCGTGGGGGCCAGGATACTGAAGCTTTCTTT	CASSYPRGGQDTEAFF
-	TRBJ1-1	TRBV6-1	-	TGTGCCAGCAGCCGATTCACCTATAGTCGCACTGAAGCTTTCTTT	CASSRFTYSRTEAFF
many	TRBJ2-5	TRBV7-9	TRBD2	TGTGCCAGCAGCTCTTACCAAACTAGCGAGGAGACCCAGTACTTC	CASSSYQTSEETQYF
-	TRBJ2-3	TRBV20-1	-	TGCAGTGCTAGAGTGTCGGGGGGCAGAGATACGCAGTATTTT	CSARVSGGRDTQYF
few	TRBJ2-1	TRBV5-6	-	TGTGCCAGCAGCTTGATGCCTCGACAGGACCGAGGTGAGCAGTTCTTC	CASSLMPRQDRGEQFF
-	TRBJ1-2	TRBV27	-	TGTGCCAGCAGTTTCGGGGGAATCCTGGGGAACTATGGCTACACCTTC	CASSFGGILGNYGYTF